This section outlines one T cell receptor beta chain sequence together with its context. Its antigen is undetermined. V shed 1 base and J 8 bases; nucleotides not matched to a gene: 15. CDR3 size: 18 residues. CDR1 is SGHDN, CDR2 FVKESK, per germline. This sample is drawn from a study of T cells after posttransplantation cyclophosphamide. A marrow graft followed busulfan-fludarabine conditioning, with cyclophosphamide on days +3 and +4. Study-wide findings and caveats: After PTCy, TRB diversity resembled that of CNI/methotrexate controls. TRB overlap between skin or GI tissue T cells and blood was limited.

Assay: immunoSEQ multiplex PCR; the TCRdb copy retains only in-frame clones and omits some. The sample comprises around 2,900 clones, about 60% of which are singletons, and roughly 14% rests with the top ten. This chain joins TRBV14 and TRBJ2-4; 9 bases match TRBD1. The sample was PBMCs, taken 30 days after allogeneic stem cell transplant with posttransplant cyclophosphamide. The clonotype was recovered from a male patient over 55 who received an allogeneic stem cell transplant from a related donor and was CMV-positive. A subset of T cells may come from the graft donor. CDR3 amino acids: CASSQGLGKSGTGHIQYF. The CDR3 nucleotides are TGTGCCAGCAGCCAAGGGCTGGGAAAATCCGGGACAGGGCACATTCAGTACTTC.